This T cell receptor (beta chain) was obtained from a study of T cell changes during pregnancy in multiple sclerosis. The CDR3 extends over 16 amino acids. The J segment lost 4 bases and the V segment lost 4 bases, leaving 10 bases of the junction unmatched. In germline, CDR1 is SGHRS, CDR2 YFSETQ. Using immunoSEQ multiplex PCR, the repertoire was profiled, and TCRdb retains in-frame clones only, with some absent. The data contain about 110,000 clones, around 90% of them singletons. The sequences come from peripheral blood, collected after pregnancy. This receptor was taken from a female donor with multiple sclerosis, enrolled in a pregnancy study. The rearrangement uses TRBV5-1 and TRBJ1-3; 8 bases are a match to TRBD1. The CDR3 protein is CASSPRQGMKGNTIYF. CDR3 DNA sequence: TGCGCCAGCAGCCCCAGACAGGGGATGAAGGGAAACACCATATATTTT.